This T cell receptor beta chain was captured in a study of CD8+ T cells in alopecia areata. This CDR3 is 16 amino acids long. Germline lookup yields CDR1 SQVTM and CDR2 ANQGSEA. The J segment lost 4 bases and the V segment lost 3 bases, leaving 11 bases of the junction unmatched. The treatment is: oral pan-JAK inhibitor, 5-10 mg twice daily. PBMCs, the starting material, were the source of sorted CD4+ and CD8+ T cells. As the sequencing template, cDNA was produced by extracting RNA and reverse transcribing it. Method: immunoSEQ multiplex PCR; TCRdb's copy keeps in-frame clones and lacks some. The sample comprises over 35,000 clones, more than 90% of which are singletons, and about 20% rests with the top ten. This clone was counted only a few times.

The sequences come from CD8+ T cells sorted from blood, collected at week 24, from a patient treated with tofacitinib. This sequence originates from a human donor with alopecia areata. The V gene is TRBV29-1, the J gene TRBJ2-1, with 8 bases that match TRBD2. The CDR3 DNA sequence: TGCAGCGTTGATGGATTAGCGGGGCCTCCGTACAATGAGCAGTTCTTC. Its protein product is CSVDGLAGPPYNEQFF.